In this sample, the clone carrying this T cell receptor beta chain turned up many times. The target antigen is unknown. The sample is drawn from a study of T cell repertoires in cytomegalovirus infection. Study details: Well-studied HLA-B-restricted CMV epitopes were used in the study alongside recently identified HLA-C-restricted ones. Carrying CMV and the relevant HLA type showed in public TCR beta signatures.

MiXCR, run by TCRdb on the reads, gives a single entry per CDR3 protein. The sample has roughly 350,000 distinct CDR3 sequences; 34% are singletons. This CDR3 comprises 15 residues. Germline-derived CDR1 and CDR2 are SGHTA and FQGNSA. V was pared by 1 base and J by 3 bases, with 10 bases between. This clonotype originated in a human donor in good health (CMV status not recorded). Some clones in this sample may be carry-over from other donors' samples. The J gene is TRBJ1-5, the V gene TRBV7-2; maybe TRBD1 (6 bases). The sequenced sample was cultured PBMCs, obtained from culture after CMV antigen stimulation. The CDR3 spells CASSLGRGANQPQHF. The DNA for the CDR3 is TGTGCCAGCAGCTTAGGTCGGGGGGCCAATCAGCCCCAGCATTTT.